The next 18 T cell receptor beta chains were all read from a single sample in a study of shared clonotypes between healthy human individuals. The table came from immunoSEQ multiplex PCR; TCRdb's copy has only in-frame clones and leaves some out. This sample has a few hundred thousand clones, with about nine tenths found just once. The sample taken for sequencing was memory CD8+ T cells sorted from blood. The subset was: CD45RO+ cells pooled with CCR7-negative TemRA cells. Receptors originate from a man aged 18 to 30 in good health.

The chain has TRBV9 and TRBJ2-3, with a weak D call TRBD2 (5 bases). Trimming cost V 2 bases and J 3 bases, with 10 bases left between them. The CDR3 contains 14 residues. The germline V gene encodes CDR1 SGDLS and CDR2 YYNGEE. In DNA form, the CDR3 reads TGTGCCAGCAGCGTTCAGCGGAGGACAGATACGCAGTATTTT. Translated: CASSVQRRTDTQYF.

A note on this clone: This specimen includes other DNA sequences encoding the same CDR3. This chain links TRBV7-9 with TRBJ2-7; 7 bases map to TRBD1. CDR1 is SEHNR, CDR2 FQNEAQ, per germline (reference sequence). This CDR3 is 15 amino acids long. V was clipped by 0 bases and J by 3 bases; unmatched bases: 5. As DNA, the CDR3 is TGTGCCAGCAGCTTAGCACAGGGGACACACTACGAGCAGTACTTC. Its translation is CASSLAQGTHYEQYF.

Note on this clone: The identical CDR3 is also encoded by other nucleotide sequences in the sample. CDR3 bases: TGTGCCAGCAGCTTAGGTGGGACAGGGACCTACGAGCAGTACTTC. Protein: CASSLGGTGTYEQYF. V is TRBV7-9 and J is TRBJ2-7; TRBD1 agrees at 9 bases. The CDR3 is 15 residues long. Trimming at V came to 1 base and at J to 2 bases, leaving 3 bases not matched to a gene. CDR1 and CDR2 from the germline V gene are SEHNR and FQNEAQ (reference sequence).

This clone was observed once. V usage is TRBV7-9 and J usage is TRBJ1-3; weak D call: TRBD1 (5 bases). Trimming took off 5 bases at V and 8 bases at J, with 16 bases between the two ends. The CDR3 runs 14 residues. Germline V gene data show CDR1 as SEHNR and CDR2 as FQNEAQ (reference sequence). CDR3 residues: CASSGGLGGDTIYF. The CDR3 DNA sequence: TGTGCCAGCAGCGGGGGTCTTGGGGGAGACACCATATATTTT.

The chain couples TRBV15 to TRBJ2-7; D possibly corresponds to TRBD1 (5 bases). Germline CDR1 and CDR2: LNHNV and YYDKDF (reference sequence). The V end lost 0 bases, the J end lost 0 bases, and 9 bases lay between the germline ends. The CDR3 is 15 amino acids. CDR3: CATSRDRATSYEQYF. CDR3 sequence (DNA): TGTGCCACCAGCAGAGACAGGGCCACCTCCTACGAGCAGTACTTC.

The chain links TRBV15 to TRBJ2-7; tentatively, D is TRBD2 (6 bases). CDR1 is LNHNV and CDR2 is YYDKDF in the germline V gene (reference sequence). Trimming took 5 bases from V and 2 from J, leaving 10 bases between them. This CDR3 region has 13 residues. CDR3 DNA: TGTGCCACCAGCGGCGGGGTCACCTACGAGCAGTACTTC. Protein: CATSGGVTYEQYF.

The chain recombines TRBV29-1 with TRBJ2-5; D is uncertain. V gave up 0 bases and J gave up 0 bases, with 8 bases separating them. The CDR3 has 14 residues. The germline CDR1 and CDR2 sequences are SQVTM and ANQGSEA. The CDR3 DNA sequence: TGCAGCGTTGAAGACCAGCTGTACCAAGAGACCCAGTACTTC. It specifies CSVEDQLYQETQYF.

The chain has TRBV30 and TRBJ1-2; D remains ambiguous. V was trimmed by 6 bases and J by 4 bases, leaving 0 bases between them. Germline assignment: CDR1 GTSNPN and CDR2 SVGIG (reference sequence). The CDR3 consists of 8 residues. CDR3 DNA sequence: TGTGCCTGCTATGGCTACACCTTC. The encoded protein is CACYGYTF.

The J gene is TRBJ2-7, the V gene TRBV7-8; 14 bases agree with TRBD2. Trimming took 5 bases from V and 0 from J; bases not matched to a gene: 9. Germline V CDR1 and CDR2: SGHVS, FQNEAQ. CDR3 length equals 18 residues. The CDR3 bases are TGTGCCAGCAGCGCGGGACTAGCGGGAGATGGCATCTCCTACGAGCAGTACTTC. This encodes CASSAGLAGDGISYEQYF.

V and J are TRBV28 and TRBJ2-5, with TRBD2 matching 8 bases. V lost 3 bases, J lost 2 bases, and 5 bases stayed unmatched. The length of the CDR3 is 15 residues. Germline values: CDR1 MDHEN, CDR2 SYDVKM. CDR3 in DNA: TGTGCCAGCAGTTTCTCAGCGGGGGAGCAAGAGACCCAGTACTTC. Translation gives CASSFSAGEQETQYF.

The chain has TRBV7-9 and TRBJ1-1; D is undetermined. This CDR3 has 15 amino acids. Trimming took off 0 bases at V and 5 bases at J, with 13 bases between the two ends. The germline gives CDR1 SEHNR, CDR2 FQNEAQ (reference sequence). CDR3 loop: CASSLAPDGGTEAFF. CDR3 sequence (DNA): TGTGCCAGCAGCTTAGCCCCGGACGGTGGGACTGAAGCTTTCTTT.

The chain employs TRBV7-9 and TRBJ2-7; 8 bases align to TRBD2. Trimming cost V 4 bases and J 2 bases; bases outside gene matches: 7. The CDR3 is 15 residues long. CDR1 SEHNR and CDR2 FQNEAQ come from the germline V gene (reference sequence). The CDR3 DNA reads TGTGCCAGCAGCTCGCTTACTAGCGGTACCTACGAGCAGTACTTC. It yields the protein CASSSLTSGTYEQYF.

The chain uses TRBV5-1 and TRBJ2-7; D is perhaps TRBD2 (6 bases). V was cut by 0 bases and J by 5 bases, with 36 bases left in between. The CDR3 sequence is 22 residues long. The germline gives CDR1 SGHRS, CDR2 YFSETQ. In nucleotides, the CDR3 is TGCGCCAGCAGCTTGGCCCCCCGCGCGGGGCCCTTTTATACGAAGACGGACCACGAGCAGTACTTC. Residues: CASSLAPRAGPFYTKTDHEQYF.

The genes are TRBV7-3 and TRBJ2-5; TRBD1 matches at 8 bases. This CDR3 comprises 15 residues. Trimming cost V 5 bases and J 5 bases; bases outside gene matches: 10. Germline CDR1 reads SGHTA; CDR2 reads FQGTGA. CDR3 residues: CASSAAGGARETQYF. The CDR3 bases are TGTGCCAGCAGCGCCGCAGGGGGCGCCCGGGAGACCCAGTACTTC.

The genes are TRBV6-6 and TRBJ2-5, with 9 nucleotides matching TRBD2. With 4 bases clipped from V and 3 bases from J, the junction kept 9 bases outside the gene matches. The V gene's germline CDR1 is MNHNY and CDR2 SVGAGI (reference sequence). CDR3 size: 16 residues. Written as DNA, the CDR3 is TGTGCCAGCAGTTCTCGGCGGGGGGGCCTTGAAGAGACCCAGTACTTC. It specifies CASSSRRGGLEETQYF.

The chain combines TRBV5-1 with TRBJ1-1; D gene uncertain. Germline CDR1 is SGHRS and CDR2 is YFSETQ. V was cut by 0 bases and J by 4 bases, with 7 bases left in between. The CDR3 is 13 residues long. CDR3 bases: TGCGCCAGCAGCTTGGGCCTGGGCACTGAAGCTTTCTTT. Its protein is CASSLGLGTEAFF.

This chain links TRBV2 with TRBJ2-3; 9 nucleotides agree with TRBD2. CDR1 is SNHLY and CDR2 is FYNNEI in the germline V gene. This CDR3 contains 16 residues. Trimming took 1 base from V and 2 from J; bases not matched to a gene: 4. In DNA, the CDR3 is TGTGCCAGCAGTGAAGGCGGGGGGGCCGACACAGATACGCAGTATTTT. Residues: CASSEGGGADTDTQYF.

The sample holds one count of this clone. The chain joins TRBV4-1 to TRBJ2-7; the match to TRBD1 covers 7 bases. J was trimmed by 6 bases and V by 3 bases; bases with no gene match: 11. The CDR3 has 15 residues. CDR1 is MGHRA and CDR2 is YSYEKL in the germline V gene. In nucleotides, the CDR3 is TGCGCCAGCAGCCACACTACAGGGGTCCGGGGCGAGCAGTACTTC. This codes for CASSHTTGVRGEQYF.